The 22 T cell receptor beta chains below all came from one sample that was sequenced in a study of shared clonotypes between healthy human individuals. Naive CD8 cells were CD45RO-negative, positively selected for CCR7, excluding terminally differentiated effector memory CD45RA+ cells. This table comes from immunoSEQ multiplex PCR, and its TCRdb copy is limited to in-frame clones, with some not included. The sample includes about 2.1 million clones, around 93% of them seen just once. Material for sequencing was naive CD8+ T cells from PBMCs. These receptors came from a young man in good health. Some clones in this sample may be carry-over from other donors' samples.

This clone was found once. The DNA for the CDR3 is TGCGCCAGCAGCCAAGAAGATAGCGGGAGACCTGATACGCAGTATTTT. This gives the protein CASSQEDSGRPDTQYF. The genes are TRBV4-1 and TRBJ2-3; 9 bases align to TRBD2. The V gene's germline CDR1 is MGHRA and CDR2 YSYEKL. CDR3 length: 16 residues. Trimming at V came to 0 bases and at J to 6 bases, leaving 7 bases not matched to a gene.

The chain recombines TRBV9 with TRBJ2-7; 8 nucleotides line up with TRBD2. This CDR3 spans 14 amino acids. Germline V gives CDR1 SGDLS, CDR2 YYNGEE. The trim removed 3 bases at V and 4 bases at J, leaving 6 bases unmatched. This CDR3 is CASSAGTRGYEQYF. In DNA, the CDR3 is TGTGCCAGCAGCGCCGGGACTAGGGGTTACGAGCAGTACTTC.

CDR3 in amino acids: CAWATDRTGETQYF. CDR3 coding DNA: TGTGCCTGGGCCACGGACAGGACGGGAGAGACCCAGTACTTC. The J gene is TRBJ2-5, the V gene TRBV30; 7 bases map to TRBD1. The germline CDR1 and CDR2 sequences are GTSNPN and SVGIG (reference sequence). Trimming at V came to 5 bases and at J to 4 bases, leaving 10 bases not matched to a gene. CDR3 length: 14 amino acids.

This chain uses TRBV4-1 with TRBJ2-7; 9 bases are shared with TRBD1. V lost 5 bases and J lost 3; bases outside the gene matches: 8. There are 15 residues in the CDR3. Germline lookup yields CDR1 MGHRA and CDR2 YSYEKL. The CDR3 nucleotides read TGCGCCAGCAGCATTGGACAGGGGATAGGCTACGAGCAGTACTTC. Translation: CASSIGQGIGYEQYF.

The V call is TRBV19, the J call TRBJ1-1; the D gene is possibly TRBD1 (6 bases). V lost 1 base to trimming and J lost 1 base, with 19 bases between them. CDR3 length: 18 amino acids. Germline CDR1 LNHDA, CDR2 SQIVND (reference sequence). In DNA form, the CDR3 reads TGTGCCAGTAGTATAGGGCCGGGGGCCGGAGTTACGAACACTGAAGCTTTCTTT. Its translation: CASSIGPGAGVTNTEAFF.

This clone was detected only a few times. The chain couples TRBV5-4 to TRBJ1-2; D is unresolved. V was pared by 3 bases and J by 5 bases, with 11 bases between. CDR1 is SGHNT, CDR2 YYREEE, per germline (reference sequence). The CDR3 runs 13 residues. The CDR3 DNA reads as TGTGCCAGCAGCTACCGGGATGAGTATGGCTACACCTTC. It is translated as CASSYRDEYGYTF.

This rearrangement joins TRBV28 to TRBJ1-5; 10 bases are a match to TRBD1. With V trimmed by 3 bases and J by 6 bases, 5 bases remained unmatched. There are 15 residues in the CDR3. Germline loops: CDR1 MDHEN, CDR2 SYDVKM. The CDR3 nucleotides read TGTGCCAGCAGTTTCCCGACAGGGGGCGGTCAGCCCCAGCATTTT. It translates to CASSFPTGGGQPQHF.

This chain joins TRBV28 and TRBJ1-2; tentative D call: TRBD1 (6 bases). In germline, CDR1 is MDHEN, CDR2 SYDVKM. V was shortened by 9 bases and J by 7 bases, with 9 bases between the two germline ends. There are 10 residues in the CDR3. CDR3 residues: CASRGGGYTF. Here the CDR3 DNA reads TGTGCCAGTAGGGGGGGTGGCTACACCTTC.

This clone was recorded only once. The chain carries TRBV28 and TRBJ2-7; D may be TRBD1 (6 bases). V was trimmed by 2 bases and J by 1 base, leaving 15 bases between them. The V gene's germline CDR1 is MDHEN and CDR2 SYDVKM. CDR3 length equals 16 residues. The CDR3 DNA is TGTGCCAGCAGTTTAAGGACAGCCTACGGTTCCTACGAGCAGTACTTC. This translates into CASSLRTAYGSYEQYF.

The chain links TRBV19 to TRBJ2-7; 9 bases map to TRBD2. Losses at the gene ends were 5 bases for V and 6 bases for J; bases not matched to a gene: 5. CDR3 size: 13 residues. Looked up from germline, CDR1 is LNHDA and CDR2 is SQIVND (reference sequence). The CDR3 DNA reads TGTGCCAGTAGTTTTAGCGGGAGTCTCGAGCAGTACTTC. This encodes CASSFSGSLEQYF.

The chain joins TRBV19 to TRBJ2-2, with 7 positions matching TRBD1. CDR1 and CDR2 (germline): LNHDA, SQIVND (reference sequence). V shed 4 bases, J shed 2 bases, and the junction held 4 bases outside the gene matches. The CDR3 is 15 residues long. This chain's CDR3 is CASSTGQDNTGELFF. The CDR3 nucleotides read TGTGCCAGTAGTACAGGACAGGATAACACCGGGGAGCTGTTTTTT. Full variable domain (rest looked up from reference TRBV19 and TRBJ2-2): DGGITQSPKYLFRKEGQNVTLSCEQNLNHDAMYWYRQDPGQGLRLIYYSQIVNDFQKGDIAEGYSVSREKKESFPLTVTSAQKNPTAFYLCASSTGQDNTGELFFGEGSRLTVL.

The chain joins TRBV13 to TRBJ2-7, with D perhaps matching TRBD1 (6 bases). Germline V gene sequence: CDR1 PRHDT, CDR2 FYEKMQ (reference sequence). The CDR3 spans 13 residues. Between the trimmed V and J ends, which lost 5 bases and 3 bases, there was a span of 11 bases. This CDR3 is CASSTGRGYEQYF. The CDR3 bases are TGTGCCAGCAGCACGGGCAGGGGCTACGAGCAGTACTTC.

CDR3 sequence: CASSPGGLVDGELFF. For the CDR3, the DNA is TGTGCCAGCAGCCCGGGGGGACTAGTGGACGGGGAGCTGTTTTTT. The gene calls are TRBV4-2 and TRBJ2-2; 8 positions match TRBD2. This CDR3 comprises 15 residues. The junction had 8 bases not matched to a gene; V was cut back by 4 bases and J by 7 bases. Germline CDR1 is LGHNA and CDR2 is YNFKEQ.

V gene TRBV18 combines with J gene TRBJ2-7; 8 bases fit TRBD2. The CDR3 extends over 22 amino acids. The V gene end was trimmed by 1 base and the J gene end by 4 bases; junction bases not matched to a gene: 27. Per germline, CDR1 KGHSH and CDR2 LQKENI. The CDR3 reads CASSPRQGLDLSGSSTRYEQYF. Here the CDR3 DNA reads TGTGCCAGCTCACCACGGCAGGGACTCGATCTAAGCGGGAGCTCGACACGTTACGAGCAGTACTTC.

This chain uses TRBV11-3 with TRBJ2-7; 7 bases agree with TRBD2. Unmatched junction bases numbered 10, after V lost 5 bases and J lost 0 bases. This CDR3 is built from 16 residues. Germline V gene data show CDR1 as SGHNT and CDR2 as YENEEA. CDR3 sequence reads: CASSPRYGEGSYEQYF. As DNA, the CDR3 is TGTGCCAGCAGCCCCCGATATGGGGAGGGCTCCTACGAGCAGTACTTC.

The chain couples TRBV27 to TRBJ1-4; D perhaps matches TRBD1 (5 bases). The V end was cut by 0 bases, the J end by 7 bases, with 18 bases between. Germline CDR1 MNHEY, CDR2 SMNVEV (reference sequence). The CDR3 extends over 17 amino acids. CDR3 in amino acids: CASSLSPGEGFGEKLFF. CDR3 coding DNA: TGTGCCAGCAGTTTATCCCCCGGTGAGGGGTTCGGTGAAAAACTGTTTTTT.

This clone has just a few counts. The rearrangement joins TRBV28 to TRBJ1-4; D unresolved. With 7 bases removed from V and 10 bases from J, the gap between germline ends came to 19 bases. Germline V gene data show CDR1 as MDHEN and CDR2 as SYDVKM. The CDR3 runs 14 residues. CDR3 coding DNA: TGTGCCAGCACCCTGTCGGGCTTAAGCGGAAAACTGTTTTTT. Its protein product is CASTLSGLSGKLFF.

The chain has TRBV14 and TRBJ2-5; possibly TRBD1 for D (6 bases). The CDR3 is 18 residues long. Germline CDR1 reads SGHDN; CDR2 reads FVKESK. V gave up 1 base and J gave up 5 bases, with 23 bases separating them. In DNA form, the CDR3 reads TGTGCCAGCAGCCAAGGGGGGCCGGCAGGGGCTGCTTGGGAGACCCAGTACTTC. It is translated as CASSQGGPAGAAWETQYF.

The chain has TRBV7-3 and TRBJ2-1; 12 bases are a match to TRBD2. The CDR3 spans 15 residues. Germline CDR1 and CDR2: SGHTA and FQGTGA. The trim removed 5 bases at V and 8 bases at J, leaving 7 bases unmatched. The CDR3, as DNA: TGTGCCAGCAGCGTACTAGCGGGAGGCTCCCATGAGCAGTTCTTC. Translation gives CASSVLAGGSHEQFF.

V gene TRBV4-1 combines with J gene TRBJ2-1; 12 bases map to TRBD2. This CDR3 region has 17 residues. Germline loops: CDR1 MGHRA, CDR2 YSYEKL. V was clipped by 0 bases and J by 9 bases; unmatched bases: 9. This CDR3 is CASSQDPWTSGIGEQFF. CDR3 DNA: TGCGCCAGCAGCCAAGATCCGTGGACTAGCGGGATCGGTGAGCAGTTCTTC.

The chain links TRBV29-1 to TRBJ2-3, with 14 bases aligning to TRBD2. Losses at the gene ends were 6 bases for V and 0 bases for J; bases not matched to a gene: 5. The CDR3 extends over 16 amino acids. Germline CDR1 and CDR2: SQVTM and ANQGSEA. The CDR3 nucleotides read TGCAGCGTAGGGACTAGCGGGAGAGGAAGCACAGATACGCAGTATTTT. It codes for CSVGTSGRGSTDTQYF.

The rearrangement joins TRBV4-3 to TRBJ2-7, with TRBD2 matching 8 bases. Germline-derived CDR1 and CDR2 are LGHNA and YSLEER. The CDR3 spans 14 residues. Germline trimming cut 4 bases from V and 5 bases from J; bases unmatched to any gene: 7. CDR3 DNA: TGCGCCAGCAGCCCCAGCCTAGCGGGCCACGAGCAGTACTTC. Its translation: CASSPSLAGHEQYF.